This entry lists 2 T cell receptor beta chains sequenced from one sample in a study of T cell clones after liver transplantation. Using immunoSEQ multiplex PCR, the repertoire was profiled, and TCRdb retains in-frame clones only, with some absent. The profile shows fewer than 65,000 clones, less than 75% of them singletons. The sample consisted of CD4+ T cells from blood, taken at the 22-month timepoint. The receptors were gathered from a human patient who received a liver transplant. Some T cells may be graft donor cells.

The J gene is TRBJ2-5, the V gene TRBV5-1; D might be TRBD1 (6 bases). Between the trimmed V and J ends, which lost 2 bases and 1 base, there was a span of 9 bases. The CDR3 spans 14 residues. From germline, CDR1 is SGHRS and CDR2 YFSETQ. The CDR3 spells CASSFQGFQETQYF. The DNA for the CDR3 is TGCGCCAGCAGCTTTCAGGGGTTCCAAGAGACCCAGTACTTC.

The V gene is TRBV11-2, the J gene TRBJ2-5; no clear D. With 2 bases removed from V and 1 base from J, the gap between germline ends came to 8 bases. Germline CDR1 reads SGHAT; CDR2 reads FQNNGV. The CDR3 is 14 amino acids. DNA for the CDR3: TGTGCCAGCAGCTTACAACAGCTCCAAGAGACCCAGTACTTC. This codes for CASSLQQLQETQYF.